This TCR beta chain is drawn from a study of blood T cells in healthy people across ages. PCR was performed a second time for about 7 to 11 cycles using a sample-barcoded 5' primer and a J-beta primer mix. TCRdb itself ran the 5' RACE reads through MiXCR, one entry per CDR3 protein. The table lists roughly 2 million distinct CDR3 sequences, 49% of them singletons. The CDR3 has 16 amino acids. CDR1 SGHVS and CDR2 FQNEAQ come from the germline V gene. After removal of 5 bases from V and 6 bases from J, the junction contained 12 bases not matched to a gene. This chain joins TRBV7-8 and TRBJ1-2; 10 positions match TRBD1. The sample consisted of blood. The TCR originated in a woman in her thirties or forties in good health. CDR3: CASSPRGRQGADGYTF. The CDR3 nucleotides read TGTGCCAGCAGCCCTAGGGGGAGACAGGGGGCAGATGGCTACACCTTC.